The following is a TCR beta chain sequence with its context. Sequencing was performed with immunoSEQ multiplex PCR; in TCRdb, only in-frame clones are kept and a portion is missing. Counted here are over 150,000 clones, almost 80% occurring once; the ten biggest clones make up roughly 25%. The data derive from a study of blood T cell repertoires in COVID-19. Overall study: The origin of the acute and convalescent COVID-19 samples was the United States, Italy and Spain. Sources were T cells, B-cell-depleted T cells, or PBMCs; the material itself was cDNA or gDNA.

There are 16 residues in the CDR3. Germline V CDR1 and CDR2: SGHKS, YYEKEE (reference sequence). V was clipped by 4 bases and J by 0 bases, with 11 bases between them. Sequencing was done on a sample of peripheral blood. This receptor was obtained from a woman aged 65 to 85 with acute or convalescent COVID-19. The V and J genes are TRBV5-5 and TRBJ1-6, with D possibly matching TRBD1 (5 bases). CDR3 nucleotides: TGTGCCAGCAGCGTAGACAGCTACTCCTATAATTCACCCCTCCACTTT. Encoded protein: CASSVDSYSYNSPLHF.